These T cell receptor beta chains were read from a single sample in a study of T cell responses to AZD1222 COVID-19 vaccine. The data were produced by immunoSEQ multiplex PCR, yet TCRdb's version contains in-frame clones alone and is incomplete. The top ten hold about 7.7% of the sample, which has about 85,000 clones, about 90% seen once. The specimen was peripheral blood, collected on day 0 of AZD1222 vaccination. Receptors were obtained from an adult in good health. Each CDR3 is given with its conserved first and last residue. Each record gives: J gene, D gene, V gene, CDR3 DNA, CDR3 protein. The D gene is left open where the match is weak.

TRBJ2-1 TRBD2 TRBV2 TGTGCCAGCAACAGACTAGCGGGAGATGGTGAGCAGTTCTTC CASNRLAGDGEQFF
TRBJ2-1 . TRBV19 TGTGCCAGTAGTCCGGGGACCGACAAGGAGTTCTTC CASSPGTDKEFF
TRBJ1-1 . TRBV5-6 TGTGCCAGCAGCCCCCTCGCGCAGCGGAACACTGAAGCTTTCTTT CASSPLAQRNTEAFF
TRBJ2-2 . TRBV5-4 TGTGCCAGCAGCTTGGCCCCCGACACCGGGGAGCTGTTTTTT CASSLAPDTGELFF
TRBJ1-2 . TRBV19 TGTGCCAGTACCCGACGGGGGCTCCAGTATGGCTACACCTTC CASTRRGLQYGYTF
TRBJ2-3 . TRBV4-3 TGCGCCAGCAGCCAAGAGTTGGGGGTGCCCGTCAAAGACACAGATACGCAGTATTTT CASSQELGVPVKDTDTQYF
TRBJ1-1 . TRBV12-3/TRBV12-4 TGTGCCAGCACCTTGGCTGGGAACACTGAAGCTTTCTTT CASTLAGNTEAFF
TRBJ2-3 . TRBV10-1 TGCGCCAGCAGTGAGGGGGGGAGCACAGATACGCAGTATTTT CASSEGGSTDTQYF
TRBJ1-2 . TRBV27 TGTGCCAGCAGTTTACGGTCAGGGAGCGGCTACACCTTC CASSLRSGSGYTF
TRBJ1-5 . TRBV19 TGTGCCAGTAGTATACCCAGGGACGATCAGCCCCAGCATTTT CASSIPRDDQPQHF